The entry that follows covers one T cell receptor beta chain sequence. This entry is derived from a study of T cell responses to AZD1222 COVID-19 vaccine. Germline values: CDR1 SGHKS, CDR2 YYEKEE (reference sequence). The CDR3 has 20 residues. Trimming removed 3 bases at V and 0 bases at J, with 25 bases between. Generated by immunoSEQ multiplex PCR, the TCRdb table keeps only in-frame clones and is missing some. This sample has around 160,000 clones, with about nine tenths found just once. The receptor was derived from an adult in good health. This sequence joins TRBV5-5 and TRBJ1-5, with D perhaps TRBD1 (6 bases). Sequencing used peripheral blood, obtained on day 0 of AZD1222 vaccination. The CDR3 sequence is CASSYSGTYGRGISNQPQHF. Written as DNA, the CDR3 is TGTGCCAGCAGCTACTCCGGGACTTACGGGAGGGGGATTAGCAATCAGCCCCAGCATTTT.